Here is one TCR beta chain with its context. The antigen remains unidentified. These data belong to a study of T cell responses to AZD1222 COVID-19 vaccine. Whole-study findings and limits: Baseline seropositivity occurred in only a handful of AZD1222 recipients.

CDR1 is SGHRS, CDR2 YFSETQ, per germline. V was cut by 2 bases and J by 1 base, with 7 bases left in between. The CDR3 spans 15 residues. Method: immunoSEQ multiplex PCR; TCRdb's copy keeps in-frame clones and lacks some. The sample records approximately 120,000 clones, roughly 84% being singletons. The chain recombines TRBV5-1 with TRBJ2-6; the D is unclear. The clonotype comes from an adult who received the AZD1222 COVID-19 vaccine. The material sequenced was peripheral blood, taken 28 days after the second AZD1222 dose. The CDR3 coding sequence is TGCGCCAGCAGCTTCCAGGTTTCTGGGGCCAACGTCCTGACTTTC. Encoded protein: CASSFQVSGANVLTF.